A single T cell receptor beta chain is shown here with its context. This clonotype was seen more than once but under ten times. The antigen it recognizes is unknown. Base qualities are not at hand, and no much larger clone is one base apart. This sample was included in a study of blood T cells in healthy people across ages (dated by TCRdb to 2014 to 2015). Study-level background: In model experiments, roughly one uniquely barcoded TCR beta cDNA molecule per two T cells was captured by template switching. Four age groups were formed from the donors: young (average about 17 years), middle-aged (approximately 41), aged (around 68) and long-lived (less than 85). Using deep sequencing normalized with unique cDNA molecular identifiers, the study measured how TCR beta repertoire diversity changes with age. Two additional independent replicas of 1 million unique cDNA reads from the same blood draw were analyzed for two donors (one aged 18 to 30 and one aged 80 or older). General findings and caveats noted by the study authors: Total diversity estimates from one million sequenced T cells were considered lower bounds and underestimates. Because profiling used bulk unsorted PBMCs, naive and antigen-experienced compartments could not be compared conclusively. Observed TCR beta diversity per million T cells fell roughly linearly with age, and a significant reduction was already apparent by age approximately 40. Compared with the aged group, the long-lived group had more naive CD4+ T cells, fewer expanded clones and increased TCR diversity, suggesting age selection. Because donor CMV infection status was unknown, age-related changes in expanded clonotypes were potentially confounded. There was a strong correlation between observed TCR beta diversity and the percentage of naive T cells measured by flow cytometry.

V is cut back by 6 bases and J by 6 bases, with 6 bases in the junction unmatched. There are 14 amino acids in the CDR3, from cysteine to phenylalanine inclusive. The kept DNA is CDR3 alone, 42 bases in frame from the first base. From a lookup of the germline V gene (reference sequence), CDR1 and CDR2 are LNHDA and SQIVND. The donors were 40 or so Caucasian individuals from Russia, aged roughly 6 to 100 years, who were systemically healthy. Each donor gave around 9.9 milliliters of peripheral blood, collected into EDTA-treated Vacutainer tubes. PBMCs were isolated by Ficoll-Paque density-gradient centrifugation, with at least 7 million obtained per sample. Total RNA, at least 6 micrograms per sample, was extracted from PBMCs with Trizol reagent. For every donor, flow cytometry on a PBMC aliquot measured the percentage of naive CD45RAhigh/CD27high T cells. Library method: 5' RACE. TCRdb records Illumina HiSeq 2500 as the sequencer. A second PCR of about 6 to 11 cycles was performed with a sample-barcoded 5' primer and a J-beta primer mix. Each TCR beta cDNA molecule received a unique molecular identifier from a template-switch 5' adaptor carrying 12 random nucleotides. At least 3 million CDR3-containing paired-end reads were obtained from each sample. The Mint cDNA synthesis kit, primed by a TRBC-specific oligonucleotide, was used to synthesize first-strand cDNA from all RNA. Following uracil-DNA glycosylase treatment, a first 18-cycle PCR with universal primers M1SS and BC2_uni_R was performed on all cDNA. In the paper's pipeline: Normalization of each sample was performed by random selection of 1 million high-quality reads, each carrying a distinct molecular identifier. Reads with shared molecular identifiers were discarded instead of being binned into consensus sequences. MiTCR, with a Q25 quality threshold and the strictest error-elimination algorithm, was used for CDR3 identification, clonotype clustering and error correction. A nonparametric unseen species model with Euler transformation was used to estimate a lower bound on total TCR beta diversity. TCRdb handled the public reads itself, with Q25 trimming in fastp and clone calling in MiXCR, and kept productive beta chains. Each CDR3 protein gets just one entry, which takes the most common genes and DNA from the rows behind it. The V and J calls, along with clone size, are taken from TCRdb and not from the paper's own processing. The sample table shows more than 900,000 distinct CDR3 sequences, and 25% to 30% are seen once. The ten largest account for 10% of the sample.

The data also belong to a second study, concerning T cells of mothers and their children. As the second study states: Donors were nine systemically healthy Caucasian individuals: three mothers and their six children. cDNA synthesis used all of the extracted RNA, with about 1.5 ug of RNA in each 15 ul reaction. Sample barcodes and 2-4 random nucleotides were added via the M1S primer in the second PCR. Each mother yielded over 8.5 million TCR beta CDR3 reads and each child 3 million to 3.5 million reads. In both related and unrelated pairs, thymic selection shapes the output of TCR recombination in a similar way, with inherited differences having only a minor effect. Normalized repertoire overlap was always slightly but never significantly higher in related than unrelated mother-child pairs. No persistent microchimeric T cell clones were detected, at a sensitivity of about 100 clones per million clonotypes. In the study, deep NGS was used to compare the TCR beta repertoires of mothers and children, and features distinguishing related mother-child pairs from unrelated individuals were sought. Mothers averaged about 40 +/- 4 years of age and children averaged around 10 +/- 4 years. After adapter ligation was performed with NEBNext reagents, the libraries were sequenced on an Illumina HiSeq 2000 with 100+100 nt paired-end reads. Mother and child libraries were prepared a month apart and sequenced in separate runs to prevent cross-contamination. Each donor had between roughly 450,000 and 2,100,000 distinct TCR beta clonotypes identified. Naive TCR beta clonotypes were estimated from low-frequency clonotypes matched to each donor's FACS-determined naive share, without sorting.

The chain uses TRBV19 and TRBJ2-1; TRBD1 lines up with 9 middle nucleotides. The material sequenced was blood. The TCR comes from a woman in her thirties or forties in good health. The encoded CDR3 is CASRDRGSSNEQFF. The nucleotides read TGTGCCAGTAGGGACAGGGGATCAAGCAATGAGCAGTTCTTC.